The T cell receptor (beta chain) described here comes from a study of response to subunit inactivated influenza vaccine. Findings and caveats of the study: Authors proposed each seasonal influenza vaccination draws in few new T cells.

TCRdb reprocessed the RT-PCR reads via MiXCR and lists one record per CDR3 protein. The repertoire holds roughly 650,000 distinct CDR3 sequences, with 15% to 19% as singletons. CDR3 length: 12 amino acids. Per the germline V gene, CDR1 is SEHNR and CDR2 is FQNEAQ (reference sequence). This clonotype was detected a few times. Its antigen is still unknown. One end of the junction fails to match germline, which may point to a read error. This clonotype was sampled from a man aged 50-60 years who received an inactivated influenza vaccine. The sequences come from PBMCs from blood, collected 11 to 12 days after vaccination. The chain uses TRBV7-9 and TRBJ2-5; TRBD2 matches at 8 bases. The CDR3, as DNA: TGTGCCAGCAGCTTAGTTTTGGGACTAGAGGACTTC. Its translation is CASSLVLGLEDF.